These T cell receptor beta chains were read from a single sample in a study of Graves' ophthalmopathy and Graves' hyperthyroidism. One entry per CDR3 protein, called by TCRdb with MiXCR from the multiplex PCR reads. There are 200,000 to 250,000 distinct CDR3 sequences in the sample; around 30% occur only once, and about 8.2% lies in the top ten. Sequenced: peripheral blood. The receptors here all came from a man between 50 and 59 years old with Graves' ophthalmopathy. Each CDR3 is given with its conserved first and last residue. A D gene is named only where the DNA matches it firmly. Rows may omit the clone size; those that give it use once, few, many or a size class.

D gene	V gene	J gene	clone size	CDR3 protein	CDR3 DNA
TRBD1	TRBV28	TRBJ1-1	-	CASSPPLRGRNTEAFF	TGTGCCAGCAGTCCCCCTCTCAGGGGGAGGAACACTGAAGCTTTCTTT
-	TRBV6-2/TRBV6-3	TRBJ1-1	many	CASSYARGSTEAFF	TGTGCCAGCAGTTACGCCAGGGGCAGCACTGAAGCTTTCTTT
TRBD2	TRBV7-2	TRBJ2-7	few	CASSLGGTRRQYF	TGTGCCAGCAGCTTAGGGGGGACTAGGCGGCAGTACTTC
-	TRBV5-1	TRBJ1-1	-	CASSQQGTEAFF	TGCGCCAGCAGCCAACAGGGAACTGAAGCTTTCTTT
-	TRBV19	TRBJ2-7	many	CATKIGLEQYF	TGTGCCACCAAGATCGGCCTCGAGCAGTACTTC
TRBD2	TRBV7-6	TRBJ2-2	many	CASREREYGELFF	TGTGCCAGCAGAGAGCGGGAGTACGGGGAGCTGTTTTTT
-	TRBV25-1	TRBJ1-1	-	CASNELGTGMNTEAFF	TGTGCCAGCAATGAATTGGGGACGGGGATGAACACTGAAGCTTTCTTT
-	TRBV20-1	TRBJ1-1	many	CSASRNRARNTEAFF	TGCAGTGCTTCCCGAAACAGAGCAAGGAACACTGAAGCTTTCTTT
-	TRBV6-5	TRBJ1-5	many	CASSYPPPTSSNQPQHF	TGTGCCAGCAGTTACCCTCCCCCTACATCTAGCAATCAGCCCCAGCATTTT
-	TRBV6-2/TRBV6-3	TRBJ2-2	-	CASSQLDTGELFF	TGTGCCAGCAGCCAACTAGATACCGGGGAGCTGTTTTTT
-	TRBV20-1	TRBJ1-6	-	CSASSFAQGANSPLHF	TGCAGTGCTAGCTCTTTCGCACAGGGAGCTAATTCACCCCTCCACTTT
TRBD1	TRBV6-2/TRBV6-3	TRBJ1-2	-	CASSYPGILQGADIPTNYGYTF	TGTGCCAGCAGTTACCCCGGGATTTTACAGGGGGCGGACATCCCTACTAACTATGGCTACACCTTC
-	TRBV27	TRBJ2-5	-	CASSPQDSLETQYF	TGTGCCAGCAGTCCTCAGGACAGTCTAGAGACCCAGTACTTC
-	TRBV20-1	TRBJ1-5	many	CSAKDGYQPQHF	TGCAGTGCTAAGGACGGTTATCAGCCCCAGCATTTT
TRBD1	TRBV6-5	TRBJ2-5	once	CASSYPGQGYQETQYF	TGTGCCAGCAGTTACCCGGGACAGGGGTACCAAGAGACCCAGTACTTC
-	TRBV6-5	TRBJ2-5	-	CASSLYREGGTQYF	TGTGCCAGCAGCTTATACAGGGAGGGAGGGACCCAGTACTTC
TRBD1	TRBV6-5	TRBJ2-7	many	CASSSRTGGSEQYF	TGTGCCAGCAGTTCCCGGACAGGGGGCAGCGAGCAGTACTTC
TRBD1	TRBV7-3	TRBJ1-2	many	CASSSTGDSLGGYTF	TGTGCCAGCAGCTCGACAGGGGATAGCCTGGGGGGCTACACCTTC
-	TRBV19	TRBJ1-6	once	CASRRTDLYNSPLHF	TGTGCCAGTAGGCGGACAGATCTCTATAATTCACCCCTCCACTTT
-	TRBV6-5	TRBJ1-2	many	CASTSAQALAGYTF	TGTGCCAGCACCTCCGCACAGGCGCTAGCAGGCTACACCTTC
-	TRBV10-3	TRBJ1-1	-	CAISESEGTGRTEAFF	TGTGCCATCAGTGAGTCGGAAGGAACTGGGAGAACTGAAGCTTTCTTT
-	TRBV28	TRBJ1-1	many	CASDAYNTEAFF	TGTGCCAGCGATGCATATAACACTGAAGCTTTCTTT
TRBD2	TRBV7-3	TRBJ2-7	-	CASSAGTSGNEQYF	TGTGCCAGCAGCGCAGGGACTAGCGGCAACGAGCAGTACTTC
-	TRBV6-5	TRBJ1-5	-	CASSSNNRAGWGQHF	TGTGCCAGCAGTTCCAATAACAGGGCCGGATGGGGTCAGCATTTT
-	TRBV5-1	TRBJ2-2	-	CASSLDSGGRTGELFF	TGCGCCAGCAGCTTGGACTCCGGGGGGCGGACCGGGGAGCTGTTTTTT
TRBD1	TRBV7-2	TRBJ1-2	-	CASSLQTGVNYGYTF	TGTGCCAGCAGCCTTCAGACAGGGGTGAACTATGGCTACACCTTC
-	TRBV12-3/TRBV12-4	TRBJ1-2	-	CASSLSQDDGYTF	TGTGCCAGCAGTTTGAGTCAAGATGATGGCTACACCTTC
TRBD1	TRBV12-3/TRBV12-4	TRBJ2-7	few	CASSPGQGAVYEQYF	TGTGCCAGCAGTCCCGGACAGGGGGCGGTCTACGAGCAGTACTTC
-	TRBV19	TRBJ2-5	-	CASSMSGGQETQYF	TGTGCCAGTAGTATGTCAGGCGGCCAAGAGACCCAGTACTTC
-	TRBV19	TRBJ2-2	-	CASTIPGTGELFF	TGTGCCAGTACGATACCAGGGACCGGGGAGCTGTTTTTT
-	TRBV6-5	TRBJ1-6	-	CASSYETPYNSPPHF	TGTGCCAGCAGTTACGAGACACCCTATAATTCACCCCCCCACTTT
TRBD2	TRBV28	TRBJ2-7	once	CASSLPSGNSYEQYF	TGTGCCAGCAGTTTACCTAGCGGCAACTCCTACGAGCAGTACTTC
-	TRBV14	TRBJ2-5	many	CASSQYRDTQETQYF	TGTGCCAGCAGCCAATACCGGGACACACAAGAGACCCAGTACTTC
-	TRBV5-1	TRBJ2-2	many	CASNDDKSVGELFF	TGCGCCAGCAACGATGACAAGTCGGTCGGGGAGCTGTTTTTT
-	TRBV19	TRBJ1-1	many	CASSDKGNTEAFF	TGTGCCAGTAGCGATAAGGGGAACACTGAAGCTTTCTTT
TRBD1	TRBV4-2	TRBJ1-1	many	CASSLRGQGATGAPNTEAFF	TGTGCCAGCAGCCTGAGGGGACAGGGGGCCACGGGAGCCCCGAACACTGAAGCTTTCTTT
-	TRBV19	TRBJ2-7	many	CASSITSSYEQYF	TGTGCCAGTAGTATAACCTCATCCTACGAGCAGTACTTC
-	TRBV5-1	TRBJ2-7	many	CASSLASSASSYEQYF	TGCGCCAGCAGCCTGGCCTCTAGCGCCAGCTCCTACGAGCAGTACTTC
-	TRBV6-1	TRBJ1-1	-	CASSPSPTGRLTEAFF	TGTGCCAGCAGTCCTTCACCTACAGGGAGGTTAACTGAAGCTTTCTTT
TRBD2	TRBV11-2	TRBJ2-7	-	CASSFPPLGTSGSSYEQYF	TGTGCCAGCAGCTTCCCCCCACTCGGGACTAGCGGGAGCTCCTACGAGCAGTACTTC